The 17 T cell receptor beta chains in this list originate from one sample, sequenced in a study of vaccination effects on CD4 cells after COVID-19. Researchers isolated CD4+ T cells once approximately 10 days of culture had elapsed. Either the BNT162b2 or mRNA-1273 vaccine was given to participants in two doses. The method was immunoSEQ multiplex PCR; TCRdb's version includes in-frame clones alone and lacks a portion of them. The table includes just over 55,000 clones, under 85% detected once. For these TCRs, the target antigens are not known. The input for sequencing was CD4+ T cells from PBMCs cultured without peptide, taken after COVID-19 vaccination. These receptors originate from a human donor who received a COVID-19 vaccine.

CDR3 protein: CASSIVKKYEQYF. The CDR3 DNA reads TGTGCCAGCAGCATCGTCAAGAAGTACGAGCAGTACTTC. The rearrangement links TRBV7-3 to TRBJ2-7; unclear D gene. Trimming shortened V by 5 bases and J by 4 bases, and 12 bases separated the two germline ends. Germline V gene sequence: CDR1 SGHTA, CDR2 FQGTGA. This CDR3 contains 13 residues.

The chain joins TRBV15 to TRBJ2-1; 10 nucleotides match TRBD2. Germline trimming cut 1 base from V and 0 bases from J; bases unmatched to any gene: 21. The germline V gene encodes CDR1 LNHNV and CDR2 YYDKDF (reference sequence). The CDR3 totals 23 residues. The CDR3 DNA sequence: TGTGCCACCAGCAGAGCACCTAGCGGGAGTATAAGGAGGAGCAAAGGCTCCTACAATGAGCAGTTCTTC. Its protein is CATSRAPSGSIRRSKGSYNEQFF.

The chain has TRBV5-1 and TRBJ2-5; TRBD1 agrees at 9 bases. V was clipped by 5 bases and J by 1 base; unmatched bases: 0. Germline V gives CDR1 SGHRS, CDR2 YFSETQ. CDR3 length: 13 residues. CDR3 residues: CASRQGAQETQYF. The CDR3 DNA sequence: TGCGCCAGCAGACAGGGGGCCCAAGAGACCCAGTACTTC.

This clone appeared a few times. J is TRBJ1-1 and V is TRBV5-4; maybe TRBD1 (5 bases). This CDR3 comprises 17 residues. Germline V gene data show CDR1 as SGHNT and CDR2 as YYREEE (reference sequence). Between the trimmed V and J ends, which lost 4 bases and 1 base, there was a span of 20 bases. For the CDR3, the DNA is TGTGCCAGCAGCCGGGACTCCCCCGCCGCCGGGAACACTGAAGCTTTCTTT. The encoded protein is CASSRDSPAAGNTEAFF. Full variable domain (rest looked up from reference TRBV5-4 and TRBJ1-1): ETGVTQSPTHLIKTRGQQVTLRCSSQSGHNTVSWYQQALGQGPQFIFQYYREEENGRGNFPPRFSGLQFPNYSSELNVNALELDDSALYLCASSRDSPAAGNTEAFFGQGTRLTVV.

V and J are TRBV6-5 and TRBJ1-3, with D perhaps TRBD1 (5 bases). V lost 4 bases and J 1 base, leaving 11 bases between the germline ends. Germline CDR1 is MNHEY and CDR2 is SVGAGI. The CDR3 covers 15 residues. CDR3 amino acids: CASSSRSGSGNTIYF. The CDR3 nucleotides read TGTGCCAGCAGTTCCCGGTCAGGGTCTGGAAACACCATATATTTT.

The DNA for the CDR3 is TGTGCCAGCAGCTTGGGACAGGGTCTCTACGAGCAGTACTTC. Translating gives CASSLGQGLYEQYF. The rearrangement joins TRBV5-8 to TRBJ2-7, with 7 positions matching TRBD1. Trimming took 0 bases from V and 3 from J; bases not matched to a gene: 3. CDR3 length: 14 amino acids. CDR1 is SGHTS and CDR2 is YDEGEE in the germline V gene.

The V call is TRBV28, the J call TRBJ1-4, with a tentative D call TRBD1 (5 bases). The germline V gene encodes CDR1 MDHEN and CDR2 SYDVKM. This CDR3 has 11 amino acids. The V and J ends lost 7 bases and 8 bases respectively, with 8 bases between them. CDR3: CASNSGEKLFF. CDR3 DNA: TGTGCCAGCAACTCAGGGGAAAAACTGTTTTTT.

V and J are TRBV11-2 and TRBJ1-1; D may be TRBD1 (6 bases). The germline gives CDR1 SGHAT, CDR2 FQNNGV. Trimming removed 1 base at V and 0 bases at J, with 15 bases between. The CDR3 covers 17 residues. CDR3 in DNA: TGTGCCAGCAGCTTAGGCAGGGGATTAACCATGAACACTGAAGCTTTCTTT. This encodes CASSLGRGLTMNTEAFF.

This sequence joins TRBV7-6 and TRBJ2-6; TRBD2 might be the D (5 bases). The length of the CDR3 is 18 residues. The V gene lost 5 bases and the J gene lost 0 bases, with 17 bases spanning the gap. CDR1 and CDR2 (germline): SGHVS, FNYEAQ. CDR3 in amino acids: CASSPEGQLLSGANVLTF. As DNA, the CDR3 is TGTGCCAGCAGCCCCGAGGGCCAATTACTCTCTGGGGCCAACGTCCTGACTTTC.

In DNA form, the CDR3 reads TGCGCCAGCAGCTTTACGGGACACTTGAACACTGAAGCTTTCTTT. This sequence encodes CASSFTGHLNTEAFF. The V call is TRBV5-1, the J call TRBJ1-1, with D possibly being TRBD1 (6 bases). CDR1 and CDR2 from the germline V gene are SGHRS and YFSETQ. The CDR3 has 15 amino acids. V lost 2 bases, J lost 0 bases, and 11 bases lay in between.

The chain links TRBV7-2 to TRBJ2-7, with 7 bases lining up with TRBD2. CDR3 length: 15 amino acids. The germline CDR1 and CDR2 sequences are SGHTA and FQGNSA. With V trimmed by 0 bases and J by 0 bases, 2 bases remained unmatched. CDR3 nucleotides: TGTGCCAGCAGCTTAGCCGGCGGGAGCTCCTACGAGCAGTACTTC. Its translation is CASSLAGGSSYEQYF.

V is TRBV3-1 (or the pseudogene TRBV3-2) and J is TRBJ1-1; the D is unclear. CDR1 is LGHDT and CDR2 is YNNKEL in the germline V gene (reference sequence). This CDR3 has 15 amino acids. V was cut by 0 bases and J by 6 bases, with 14 bases left in between. CDR3 amino acids: CASSQEKIRPAEAFF. The CDR3 region has the DNA TGTGCCAGCAGCCAAGAGAAAATCCGTCCAGCTGAAGCTTTCTTT.

The genes are TRBV6-5 and TRBJ1-1, with TRBD1 matching over 10 bases. There are 15 residues in the CDR3. V trimming: 7 bases; J trimming: 7 bases; junction bases outside the gene matches: 12. The germline CDR1 and CDR2 sequences are MNHEY and SVGAGI. The CDR3: CASKAKGQGFFEAFF. The CDR3 DNA reads TGTGCCAGCAAAGCGAAGGGACAGGGGTTTTTTGAAGCTTTCTTT.

J is TRBJ1-4 and V is TRBV5-4; TRBD1 matches at 7 bases. Germline values: CDR1 SGHNT, CDR2 YYREEE (reference sequence). V shed 3 bases and J 8 bases; nucleotides not matched to a gene: 7. This CDR3 has 14 amino acids. CDR3 region: CASSSGQDPEKLFF. CDR3 nucleotide sequence: TGTGCCAGCAGCTCAGGACAGGACCCCGAAAAACTGTTTTTT.

This chain joins TRBV2 and TRBJ2-3; 8 positions agree with TRBD2. The CDR3 runs to 15 residues. V shed 6 bases, J shed 2 bases, and the junction held 7 bases outside the gene matches. Germline CDR1 and CDR2: SNHLY and FYNNEI. CDR3 DNA sequence: TGTGCCAGCAGCGGGAGCGGGGGCTACACAGATACGCAGTATTTT. Encoded protein: CASSGSGGYTDTQYF. Looking up the rest from reference TRBV2 and TRBJ2-3 gives the full variable domain: EPEVTQTPSHQVTQMGQEVILRCVPISNHLYFYWYRQILGQKVEFLVSFYNNEISEKSEIFDDQFSVERPDGSNFTLKIRSTKLEDSAMYFCASSGSGGYTDTQYFGPGTRLTVL.

A remark on this clone: A junction end diverges from the germline sequence, so it may reflect a read error. The chain links TRBV2 to TRBJ2-7, with 11 bases matching TRBD2. The CDR3 is 12 amino acids. Germline CDR1 SNHLY, CDR2 FYNNEI. The CDR3, as DNA: TGTGCCAGCAGTCTTACTAGCGGGAGCCCCCTTTTC. This codes for CASSLTSGSPLF.

This sequence joins TRBV9 and TRBJ2-5, with 12 bases that match TRBD2. The CDR3 loop spans 16 amino acids. J lost 5 bases, V lost 3 bases, and 8 bases had no gene match. Germline-derived CDR1 and CDR2 are SGDLS and YYNGEE. The CDR3 region has the DNA TGTGCCAGCAGCGAACTAGCGGGGGGCCCCCAGGAGACCCAGTACTTC. This translates into CASSELAGGPQETQYF. Full variable domain (outside the CDR3, taken from reference TRBV9 and TRBJ2-5): DSGVTQTPKHLITATGQRVTLRCSPRSGDLSVYWYQQSLDQGLQFLIQYYNGEERAKGNILERFSAQQFPDLHSELNLSSLELGDSALYFCASSELAGGPQETQYFGPGTRLLVL.